Reported below is one T cell receptor (beta chain). The sample is drawn from a study of long-term antiretroviral therapy in people with HIV. Samples were assayed with immunoSEQ v3.0 at survey level. TCRdb keeps only in-frame clones here, not all; method: immunoSEQ multiplex PCR. The sample records 15,000 to 20,000 clones, approximately 90% being singletons. The ends lost 0 bases at V and 7 bases at J; junction bases unmatched: 12. The CDR3 consists of 16 residues. The germline V gene encodes CDR1 MNHEY and CDR2 SVGAGI. In each sample, roughly 1-10 million cryopreserved PBMC were present before DNA extraction.

The chain joins TRBV6-5 to TRBJ2-7; 7 bases line up with TRBD1. This specimen consisted of unsorted PBMCs, obtained 0.7 years before starting antiretroviral therapy. The TCR sequence derives from a man over 45 with HIV. The CDR3 protein is CASSYSPYRGPGEQYF. CDR3 DNA sequence: TGTGCCAGCAGTTACTCGCCCTACAGGGGTCCAGGGGAGCAGTACTTC.